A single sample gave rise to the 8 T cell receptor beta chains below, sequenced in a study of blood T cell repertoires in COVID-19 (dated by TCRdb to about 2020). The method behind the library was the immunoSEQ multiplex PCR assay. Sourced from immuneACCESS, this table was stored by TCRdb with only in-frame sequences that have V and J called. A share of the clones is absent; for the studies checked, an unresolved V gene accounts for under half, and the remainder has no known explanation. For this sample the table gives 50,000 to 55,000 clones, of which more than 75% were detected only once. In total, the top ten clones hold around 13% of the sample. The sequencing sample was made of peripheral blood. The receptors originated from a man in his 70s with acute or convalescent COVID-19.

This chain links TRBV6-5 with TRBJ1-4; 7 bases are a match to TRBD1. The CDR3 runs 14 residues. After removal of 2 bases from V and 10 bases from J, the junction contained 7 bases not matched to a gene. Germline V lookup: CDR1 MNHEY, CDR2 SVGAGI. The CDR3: CASSYKQGEGKLFF. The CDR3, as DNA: TGTGCCAGCAGTTACAAGCAGGGGGAAGGAAAACTGTTTTTT.

The CDR3 sequence: CASSPRSGRAWDEQFF. Written as DNA, the CDR3 is TGTGCCAGCAGTCCCCGAAGCGGGAGGGCCTGGGATGAGCAGTTCTTC. The chain combines TRBV27 with TRBJ2-1; TRBD2 agrees at 10 bases. The junction had 12 bases not matched to a gene; V was cut back by 5 bases and J by 8 bases. This CDR3 has 16 amino acids. The germline gives CDR1 MNHEY, CDR2 SMNVEV (reference sequence).

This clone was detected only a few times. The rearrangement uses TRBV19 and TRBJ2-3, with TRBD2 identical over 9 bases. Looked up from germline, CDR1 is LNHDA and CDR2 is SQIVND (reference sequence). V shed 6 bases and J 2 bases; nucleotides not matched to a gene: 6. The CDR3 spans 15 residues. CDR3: CASRPRGGYTDTQYF. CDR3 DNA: TGTGCCAGTAGGCCGCGGGGGGGCTACACAGATACGCAGTATTTT.

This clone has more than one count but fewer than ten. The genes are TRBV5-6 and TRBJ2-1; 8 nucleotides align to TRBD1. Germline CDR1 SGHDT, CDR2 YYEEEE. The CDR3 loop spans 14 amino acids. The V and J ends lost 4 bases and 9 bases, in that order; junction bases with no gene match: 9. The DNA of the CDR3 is TGTGCCAGCAGCGTTGGACAGGGCTGGGGTGAGCAGTTCTTC. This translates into CASSVGQGWGEQFF.

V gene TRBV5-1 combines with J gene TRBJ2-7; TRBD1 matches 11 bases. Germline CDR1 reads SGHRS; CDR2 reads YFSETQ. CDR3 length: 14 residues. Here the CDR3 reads CAHHVGQGAGEQYV. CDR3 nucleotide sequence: TGCGCACACCACGTCGGACAGGGGGCTGGTGAGCAGTACGTC.

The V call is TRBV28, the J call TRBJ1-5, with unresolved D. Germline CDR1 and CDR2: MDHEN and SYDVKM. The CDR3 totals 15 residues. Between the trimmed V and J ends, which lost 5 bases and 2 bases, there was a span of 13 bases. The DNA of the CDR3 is TGTGCCAGCAGTCCGCCAGGTTATCGCAATCAGCCCCAGCATTTT. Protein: CASSPPGYRNQPQHF.

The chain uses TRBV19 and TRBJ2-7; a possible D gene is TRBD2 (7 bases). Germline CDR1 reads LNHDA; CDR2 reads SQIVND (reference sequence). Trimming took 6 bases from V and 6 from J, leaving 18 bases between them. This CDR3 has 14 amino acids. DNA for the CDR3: TGTGCCAGTAGGACTTGGGGGGGCCCTCGCGAGCAGTACTTC. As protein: CASRTWGGPREQYF.

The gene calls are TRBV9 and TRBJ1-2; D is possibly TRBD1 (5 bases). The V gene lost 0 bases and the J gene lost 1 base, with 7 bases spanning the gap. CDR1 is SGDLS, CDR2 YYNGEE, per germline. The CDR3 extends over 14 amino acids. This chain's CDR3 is CASSVGQGNYGYTF. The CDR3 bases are TGTGCCAGCAGCGTAGGGCAGGGTAACTATGGCTACACCTTC.